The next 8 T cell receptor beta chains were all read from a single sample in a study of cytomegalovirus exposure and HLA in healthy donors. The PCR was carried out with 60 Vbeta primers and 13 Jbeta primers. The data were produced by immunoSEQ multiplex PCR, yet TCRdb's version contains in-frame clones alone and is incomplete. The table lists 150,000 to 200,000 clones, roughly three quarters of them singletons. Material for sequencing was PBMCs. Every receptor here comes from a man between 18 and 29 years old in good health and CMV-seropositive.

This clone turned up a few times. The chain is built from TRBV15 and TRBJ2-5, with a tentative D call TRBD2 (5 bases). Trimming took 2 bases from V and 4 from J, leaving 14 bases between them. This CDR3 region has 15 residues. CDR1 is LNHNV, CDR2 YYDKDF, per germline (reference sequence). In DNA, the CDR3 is TGTGCCACCAGCAGACGCCGTCACGGGGTAGAGACCCAGTACTTC. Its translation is CATSRRRHGVETQYF.

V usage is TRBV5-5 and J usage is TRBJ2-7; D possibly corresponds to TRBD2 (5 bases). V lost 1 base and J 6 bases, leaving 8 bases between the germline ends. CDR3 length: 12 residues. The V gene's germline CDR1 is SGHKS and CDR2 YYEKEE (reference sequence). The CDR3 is CASSLMGSEQYF. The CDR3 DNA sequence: TGTGCCAGCAGCTTGATGGGGAGCGAGCAGTACTTC.

CDR3 sequence: CASSYVLAGAYEQYF. The CDR3 region has the DNA TGTGCCAGCAGTTACGTACTAGCGGGAGCGTACGAGCAGTACTTC. The genes are TRBV6-5 and TRBJ2-7; 11 bases line up with TRBD2. In germline, CDR1 is MNHEY, CDR2 SVGAGI. The CDR3 loop spans 15 amino acids. Losses at the gene ends were 2 bases for V and 4 bases for J; bases not matched to a gene: 4.

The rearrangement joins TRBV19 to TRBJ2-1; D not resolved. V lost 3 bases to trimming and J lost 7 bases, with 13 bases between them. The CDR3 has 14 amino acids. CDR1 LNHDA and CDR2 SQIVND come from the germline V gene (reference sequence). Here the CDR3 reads CASSILVGVNEQFF. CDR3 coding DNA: TGTGCCAGTAGTATTCTTGTCGGAGTTAATGAGCAGTTCTTC.

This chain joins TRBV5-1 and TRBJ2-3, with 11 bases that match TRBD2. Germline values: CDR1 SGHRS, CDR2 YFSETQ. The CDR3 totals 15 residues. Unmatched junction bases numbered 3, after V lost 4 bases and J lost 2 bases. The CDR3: CASSPTSGITDTQYF. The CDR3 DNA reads TGCGCCAGCAGCCCGACTAGCGGGATCACAGATACGCAGTATTTT. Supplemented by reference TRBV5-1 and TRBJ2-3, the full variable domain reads KAGVTQTPRYLIKTRGQQVTLSCSPISGHRSVSWYQQTPGQGLQFLFEYFSETQRNKGNFPGRFSGRQFSNSRSEMNVSTLELGDSALYLCASSPTSGITDTQYFGPGTRLTVL.

CDR3 nucleotides: TGTGCCACGGGGGTTAGTCAAGAGACCCAGTACTTC. Encoded protein: CATGVSQETQYF. The V call is TRBV19, the J call TRBJ2-5, with D possibly TRBD2 on 6 matching bases. The CDR3 has 12 residues. Germline V gene data show CDR1 as LNHDA and CDR2 as SQIVND (reference sequence). The ends were cut back, 10 bases at V and 2 bases at J, with 11 bases in the middle.

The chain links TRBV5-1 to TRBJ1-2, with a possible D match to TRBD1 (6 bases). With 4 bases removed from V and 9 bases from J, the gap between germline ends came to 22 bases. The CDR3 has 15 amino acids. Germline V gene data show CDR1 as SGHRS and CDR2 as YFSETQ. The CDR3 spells CASSPRLDSSWSYTF. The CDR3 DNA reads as TGCGCCAGCAGCCCACGACTGGACAGCAGTTGGAGCTACACCTTC.

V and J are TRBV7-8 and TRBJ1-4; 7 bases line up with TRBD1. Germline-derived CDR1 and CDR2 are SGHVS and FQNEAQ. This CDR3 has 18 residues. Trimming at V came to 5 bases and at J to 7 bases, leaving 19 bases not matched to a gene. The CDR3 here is CASSRVRPGTARGEKLFF. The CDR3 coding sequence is TGTGCCAGCAGCCGCGTTAGACCCGGGACAGCTCGGGGTGAAAAACTGTTTTTT.